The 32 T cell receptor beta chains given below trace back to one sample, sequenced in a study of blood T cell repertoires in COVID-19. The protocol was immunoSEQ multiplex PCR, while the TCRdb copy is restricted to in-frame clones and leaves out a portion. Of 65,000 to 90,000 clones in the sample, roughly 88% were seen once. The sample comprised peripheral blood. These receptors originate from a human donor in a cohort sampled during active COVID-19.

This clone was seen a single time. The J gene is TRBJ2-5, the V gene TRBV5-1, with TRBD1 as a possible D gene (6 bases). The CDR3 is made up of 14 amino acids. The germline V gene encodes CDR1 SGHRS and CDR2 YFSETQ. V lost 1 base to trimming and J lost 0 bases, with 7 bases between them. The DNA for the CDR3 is TGCGCCAGCAGCTTGTCAGGGGACCAAGAGACCCAGTACTTC. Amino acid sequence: CASSLSGDQETQYF. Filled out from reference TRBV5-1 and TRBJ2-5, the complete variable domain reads KAGVTQTPRYLIKTRGQQVTLSCSPISGHRSVSWYQQTPGQGLQFLFEYFSETQRNKGNFPGRFSGRQFSNSRSEMNVSTLELGDSALYLCASSLSGDQETQYFGPGTRLLVL.

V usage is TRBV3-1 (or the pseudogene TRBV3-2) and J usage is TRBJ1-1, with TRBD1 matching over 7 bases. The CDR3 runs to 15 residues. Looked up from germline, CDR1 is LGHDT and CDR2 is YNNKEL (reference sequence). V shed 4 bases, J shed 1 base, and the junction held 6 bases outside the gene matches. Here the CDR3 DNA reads TGTGCCAGCAGCCGCCCAGGGACAGCGAACACTGAAGCTTTCTTT. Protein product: CASSRPGTANTEAFF.

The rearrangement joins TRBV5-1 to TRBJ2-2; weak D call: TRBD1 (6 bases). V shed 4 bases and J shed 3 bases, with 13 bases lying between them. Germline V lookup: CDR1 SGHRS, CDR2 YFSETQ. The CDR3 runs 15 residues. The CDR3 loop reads CASSPGSGDTGELFF. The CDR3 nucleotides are TGCGCCAGCAGCCCCGGCTCAGGGGACACCGGGGAGCTGTTTTTT.

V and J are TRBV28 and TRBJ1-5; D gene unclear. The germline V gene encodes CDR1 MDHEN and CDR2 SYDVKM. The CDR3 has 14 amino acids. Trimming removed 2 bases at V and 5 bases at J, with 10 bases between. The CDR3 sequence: CASSLPGFYQPQHF. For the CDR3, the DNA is TGTGCCAGCAGTTTACCGGGGTTCTATCAGCCCCAGCATTTT. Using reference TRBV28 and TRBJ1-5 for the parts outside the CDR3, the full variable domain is DVKVTQSSRYLVKRTGEKVFLECVQDMDHENMFWYRQDPGLGLRLIYFSYDVKMKEKGDIPEGYSVSREKKERFSLILESASTNQTSMYLCASSLPGFYQPQHFGDGTRLSIL.

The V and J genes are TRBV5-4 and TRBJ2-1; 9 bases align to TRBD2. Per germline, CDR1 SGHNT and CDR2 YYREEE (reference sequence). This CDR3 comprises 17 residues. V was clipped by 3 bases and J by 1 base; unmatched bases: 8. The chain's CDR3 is CASSSPLSGGSYNEQFF. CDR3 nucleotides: TGTGCCAGCAGCTCACCCCTTAGCGGGGGATCCTACAATGAGCAGTTCTTC.

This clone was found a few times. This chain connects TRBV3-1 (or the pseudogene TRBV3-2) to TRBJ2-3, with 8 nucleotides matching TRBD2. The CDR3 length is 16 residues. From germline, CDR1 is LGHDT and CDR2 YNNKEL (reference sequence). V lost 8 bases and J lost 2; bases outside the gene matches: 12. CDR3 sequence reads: CASSVLAGGVTDTQYF. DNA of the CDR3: TGTGCCAGCTCCGTGCTAGCGGGCGGGGTCACAGATACGCAGTATTTT.

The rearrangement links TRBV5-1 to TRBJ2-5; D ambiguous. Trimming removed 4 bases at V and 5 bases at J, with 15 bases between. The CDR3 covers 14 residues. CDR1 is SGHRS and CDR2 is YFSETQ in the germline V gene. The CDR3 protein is CASSRTTSTETQYF. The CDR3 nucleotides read TGCGCCAGCAGCCGCACCACCTCTACGGAGACCCAGTACTTC.

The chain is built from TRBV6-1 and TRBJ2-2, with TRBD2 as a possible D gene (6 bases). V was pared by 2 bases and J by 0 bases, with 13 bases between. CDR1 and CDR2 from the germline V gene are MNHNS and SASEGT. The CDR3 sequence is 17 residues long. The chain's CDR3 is CASSETVAGTNTGELFF. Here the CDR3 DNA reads TGTGCCAGCAGTGAAACTGTGGCGGGAACGAACACCGGGGAGCTGTTTTTT.

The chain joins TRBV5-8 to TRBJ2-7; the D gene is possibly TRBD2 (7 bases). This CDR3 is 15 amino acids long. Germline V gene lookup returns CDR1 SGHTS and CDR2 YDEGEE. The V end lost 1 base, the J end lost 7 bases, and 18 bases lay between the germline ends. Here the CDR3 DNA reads TGTGCCAGCAGCTTGTGGCGGGGGCGATCGGGAGAGCAGTACTTC. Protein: CASSLWRGRSGEQYF.

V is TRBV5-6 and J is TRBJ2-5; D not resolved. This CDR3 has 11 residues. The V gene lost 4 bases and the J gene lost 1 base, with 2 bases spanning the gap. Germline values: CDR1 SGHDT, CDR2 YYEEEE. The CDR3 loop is CASSLQETQYF. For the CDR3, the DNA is TGTGCCAGCAGCCTCCAAGAGACCCAGTACTTC.

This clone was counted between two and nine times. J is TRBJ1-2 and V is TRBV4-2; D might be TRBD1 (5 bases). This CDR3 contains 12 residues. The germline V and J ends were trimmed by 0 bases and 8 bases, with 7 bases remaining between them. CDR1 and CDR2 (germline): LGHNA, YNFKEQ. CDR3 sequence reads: CASSQDQGGYTF. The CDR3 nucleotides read TGTGCCAGCAGCCAAGATCAGGGCGGCTACACCTTC.

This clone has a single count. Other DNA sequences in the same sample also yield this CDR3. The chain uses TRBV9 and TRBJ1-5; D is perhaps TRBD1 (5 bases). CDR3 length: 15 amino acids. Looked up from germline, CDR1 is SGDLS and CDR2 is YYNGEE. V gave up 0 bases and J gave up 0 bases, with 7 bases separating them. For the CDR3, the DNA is TGTGCCAGCAGCGTAGGGGGCCATAGCAATCAGCCCCAGCATTTT. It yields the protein CASSVGGHSNQPQHF.

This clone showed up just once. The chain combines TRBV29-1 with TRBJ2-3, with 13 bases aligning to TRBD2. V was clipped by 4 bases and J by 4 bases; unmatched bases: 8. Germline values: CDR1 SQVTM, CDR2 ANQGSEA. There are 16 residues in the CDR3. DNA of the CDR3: TGCAGCGTTGCCATCGGACTAGCGGGAGTCCCAGATACGCAGTATTTT. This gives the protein CSVAIGLAGVPDTQYF.

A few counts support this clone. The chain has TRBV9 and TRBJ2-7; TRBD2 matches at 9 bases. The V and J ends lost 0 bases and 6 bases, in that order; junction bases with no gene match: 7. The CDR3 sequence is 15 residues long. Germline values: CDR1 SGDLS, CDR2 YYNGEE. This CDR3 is CASSVGGGRAGEQYF. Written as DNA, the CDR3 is TGTGCCAGCAGCGTAGGGGGCGGGAGGGCTGGCGAGCAGTACTTC.

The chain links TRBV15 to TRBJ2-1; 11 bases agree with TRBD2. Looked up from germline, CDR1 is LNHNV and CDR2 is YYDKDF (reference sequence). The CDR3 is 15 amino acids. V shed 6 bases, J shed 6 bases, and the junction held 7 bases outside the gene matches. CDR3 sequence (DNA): TGTGCCACCAGTCAACTAGCGGGAGAGGGCAATGAGCAGTTCTTC. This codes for CATSQLAGEGNEQFF.

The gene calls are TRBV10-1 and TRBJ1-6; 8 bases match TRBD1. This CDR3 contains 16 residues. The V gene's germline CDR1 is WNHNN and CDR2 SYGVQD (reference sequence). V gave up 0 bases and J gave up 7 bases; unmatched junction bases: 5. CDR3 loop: CASSESGTGGNSPLHF. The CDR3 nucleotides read TGCGCCAGCAGTGAGTCGGGGACAGGTGGAAATTCACCCCTCCACTTT.

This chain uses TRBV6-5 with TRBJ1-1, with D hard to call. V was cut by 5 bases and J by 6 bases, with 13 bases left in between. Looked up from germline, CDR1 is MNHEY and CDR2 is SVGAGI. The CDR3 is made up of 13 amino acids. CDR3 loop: CASSLSGVPEAFF. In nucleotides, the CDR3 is TGTGCCAGCAGTCTTTCGGGAGTTCCTGAAGCTTTCTTT.

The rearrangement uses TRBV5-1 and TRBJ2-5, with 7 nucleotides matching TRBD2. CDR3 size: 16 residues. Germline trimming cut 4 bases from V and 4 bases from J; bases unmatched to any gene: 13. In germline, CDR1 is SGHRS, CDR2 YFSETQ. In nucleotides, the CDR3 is TGCGCCAGCAGCCCGGGGTCTAGCGGTATAACAGAGACCCAGTACTTC. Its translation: CASSPGSSGITETQYF. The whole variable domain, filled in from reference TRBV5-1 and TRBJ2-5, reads KAGVTQTPRYLIKTRGQQVTLSCSPISGHRSVSWYQQTPGQGLQFLFEYFSETQRNKGNFPGRFSGRQFSNSRSEMNVSTLELGDSALYLCASSPGSSGITETQYFGPGTRLLVL.

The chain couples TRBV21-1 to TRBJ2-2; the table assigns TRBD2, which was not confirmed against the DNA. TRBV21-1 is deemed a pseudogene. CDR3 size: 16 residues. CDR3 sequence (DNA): TGTGCCAGCAGCAATCGGCGGGGAGCGAACACCGGGGAGCTGTTTTTT. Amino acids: CASSNRRGANTGELFF.

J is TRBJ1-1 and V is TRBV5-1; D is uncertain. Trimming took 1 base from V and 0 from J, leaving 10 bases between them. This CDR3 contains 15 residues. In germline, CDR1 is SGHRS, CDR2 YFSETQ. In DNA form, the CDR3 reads TGCGCCAGCAGCTTGATGTCAGTGGTGAACACTGAAGCTTTCTTT. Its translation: CASSLMSVVNTEAFF.

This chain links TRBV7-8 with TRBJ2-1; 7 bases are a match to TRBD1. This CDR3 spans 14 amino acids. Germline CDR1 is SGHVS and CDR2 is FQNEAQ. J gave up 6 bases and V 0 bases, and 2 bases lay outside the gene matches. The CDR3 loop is CASSLANRGNEQFF. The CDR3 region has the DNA TGTGCCAGCAGCTTAGCTAACAGGGGCAATGAGCAGTTCTTC.

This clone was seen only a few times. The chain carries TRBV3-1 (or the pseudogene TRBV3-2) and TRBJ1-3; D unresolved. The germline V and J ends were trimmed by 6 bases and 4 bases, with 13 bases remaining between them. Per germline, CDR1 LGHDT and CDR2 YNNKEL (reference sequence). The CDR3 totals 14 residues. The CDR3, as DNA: TGTGCCAGCAGTAGTGAGAACTCGGGAAACACCATATATTTT. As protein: CASSSENSGNTIYF.

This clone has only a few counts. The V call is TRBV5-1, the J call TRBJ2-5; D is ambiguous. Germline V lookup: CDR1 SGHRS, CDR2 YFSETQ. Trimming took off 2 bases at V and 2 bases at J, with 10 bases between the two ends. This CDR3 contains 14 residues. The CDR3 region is CASSLNQDQETQYF. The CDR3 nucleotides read TGCGCCAGCAGCTTAAACCAGGATCAAGAGACCCAGTACTTC.

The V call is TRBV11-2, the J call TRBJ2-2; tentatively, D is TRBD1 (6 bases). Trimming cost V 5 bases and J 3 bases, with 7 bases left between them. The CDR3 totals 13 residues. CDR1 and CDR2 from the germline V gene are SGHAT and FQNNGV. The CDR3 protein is CASSPGDTGELFF. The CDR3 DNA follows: TGTGCCAGCAGCCCAGGGGACACCGGGGAGCTGTTTTTT. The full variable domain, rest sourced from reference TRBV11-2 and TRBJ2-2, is EAGVAQSPRYKIIEKRQSVAFWCNPISGHATLYWYQQILGQGPKLLIQFQNNGVVDDSQLPKDRFSAERLKGVDSTLKIQPAKLEDSAVYLCASSPGDTGELFFGEGSRLTVL.

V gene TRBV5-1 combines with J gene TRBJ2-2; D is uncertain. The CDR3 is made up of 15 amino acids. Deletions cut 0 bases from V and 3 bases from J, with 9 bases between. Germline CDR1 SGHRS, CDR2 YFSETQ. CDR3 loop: CASSLGAGDTGELFF. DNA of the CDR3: TGCGCCAGCAGCTTGGGGGCAGGCGACACCGGGGAGCTGTTTTTT.

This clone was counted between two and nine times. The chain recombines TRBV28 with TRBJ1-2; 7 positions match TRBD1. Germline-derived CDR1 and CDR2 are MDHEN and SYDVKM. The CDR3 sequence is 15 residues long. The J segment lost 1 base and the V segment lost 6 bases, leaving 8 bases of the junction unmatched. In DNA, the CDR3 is TGTGCCAGCAGCCTCCAGACAGGGATTAACTATGGCTACACCTTC. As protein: CASSLQTGINYGYTF.

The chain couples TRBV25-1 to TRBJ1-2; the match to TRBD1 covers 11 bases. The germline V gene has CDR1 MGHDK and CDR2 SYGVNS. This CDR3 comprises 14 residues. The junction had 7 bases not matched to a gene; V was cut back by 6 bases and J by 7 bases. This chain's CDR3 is CASRDRGQWGGYTF. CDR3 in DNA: TGTGCCAGCAGGGACAGGGGGCAATGGGGTGGCTACACCTTC.

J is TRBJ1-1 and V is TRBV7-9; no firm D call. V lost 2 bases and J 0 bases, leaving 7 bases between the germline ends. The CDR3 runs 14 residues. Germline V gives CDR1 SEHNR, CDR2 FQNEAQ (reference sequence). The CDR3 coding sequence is TGTGCCAGCAGCTTAAGGGAGGTGAACACTGAAGCTTTCTTT. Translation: CASSLREVNTEAFF. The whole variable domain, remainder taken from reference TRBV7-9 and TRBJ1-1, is DTGVSQNPRHKITKRGQNVTFRCDPISEHNRLYWYRQTLGQGPEFLTYFQNEAQLEKSRLLSDRFSAERPKGSFSTLEIQRTEQGDSAMYLCASSLREVNTEAFFGQGTRLTVV.

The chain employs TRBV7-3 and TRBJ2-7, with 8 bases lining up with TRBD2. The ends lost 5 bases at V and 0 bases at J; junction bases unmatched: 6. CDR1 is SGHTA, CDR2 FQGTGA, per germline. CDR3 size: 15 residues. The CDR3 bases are TGTGCCAGCAGCCCCCGGGGGGGAAGCTCCTACGAGCAGTACTTC. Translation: CASSPRGGSSYEQYF.

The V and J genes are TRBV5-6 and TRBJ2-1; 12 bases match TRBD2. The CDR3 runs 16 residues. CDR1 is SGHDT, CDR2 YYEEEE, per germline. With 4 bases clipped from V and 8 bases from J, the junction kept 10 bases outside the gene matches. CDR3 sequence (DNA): TGTGCCAGCAGCAGAACTAGCGGGGGGAGCTGGGATGAGCAGTTCTTC. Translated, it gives CASSRTSGGSWDEQFF.

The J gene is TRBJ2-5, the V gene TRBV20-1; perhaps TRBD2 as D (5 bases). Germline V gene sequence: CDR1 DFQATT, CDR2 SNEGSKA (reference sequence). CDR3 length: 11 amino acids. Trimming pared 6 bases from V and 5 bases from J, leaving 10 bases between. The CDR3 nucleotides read TGCAGTGCAGCGGTATCGGAGACCCAGTACTTC. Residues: CSAAVSETQYF.

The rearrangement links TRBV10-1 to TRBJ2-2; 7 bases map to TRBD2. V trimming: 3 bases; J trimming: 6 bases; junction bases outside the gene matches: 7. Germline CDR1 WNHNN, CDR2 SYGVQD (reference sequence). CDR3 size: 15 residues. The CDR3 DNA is TGCGCCAGCAGTGATCAAGGGGCGGGAGCCGGGGAGCTGTTTTTT. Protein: CASSDQGAGAGELFF.